Below, one TCR beta chain is given with its context. Its antigen is unknown. A read error may be the cause here, since a much bigger clone is one base away. The CDR3 ends on some other residue instead of the conserved phenylalanine or tryptophan, so this is likely a read error. Uncontrolled infections, other autoimmune diseases, pregnancy or lactation barred patients from enrollment. CDR3 length: 14 amino acids. The ends were cut back, 3 bases at V and 5 bases at J, with 13 bases in the middle. CDR1 is LNHDA, CDR2 SQIVND, per germline (reference sequence). TCR beta CDR3 regions were amplified from RNA transcripts. HTBI primers were used in a first-round RT-PCR, which preceded a second-round multiplex PCR. MiXCR, applied by TCRdb to the multiplex PCR reads, yields one record per CDR3 protein. Altogether 580,000 or so distinct CDR3 sequences are present, roughly 39% being singletons, with the ten largest covering about 4%.

The data belong to a study of Graves' ophthalmopathy and Graves' hyperthyroidism. Study results and limitations: In blood appeared most of the expanded thyroid clonotypes whose frequency exceeded 0.001.

The source of this sequence is an adult man with Graves' hyperthyroidism. The J gene is TRBJ2-5, the V gene TRBV19; D remains ambiguous. Specimen: peripheral blood or thyroid tissue (not recorded which). CDR3 bases: TGTGCCAGTAGTATTCCCGGACGGCGGGAGACCCAGTACCTC. This encodes CASSIPGRRETQYL.